This is a list of T cell receptor beta chains from one sample in a study of T cell responses to AZD1222 COVID-19 vaccine. Profiled with immunoSEQ multiplex PCR; TCRdb holds only in-frame clones, not every one. The sample gives about 180,000 clones, around 94% of which show up once; around 1.6% is in the top ten. Sequences were derived from peripheral blood, sampled 28 days after the second AZD1222 dose. These TCRs come from an adult who received the AZD1222 COVID-19 vaccine. Both conserved end residues are part of each CDR3. The D gene is left open where the match is weak. Clone size appears in some rows only: once, few, many, or a class for an expanded clone.

NA,NA,TRBV5-6,TRBJ1-6,TGTGCCAGCAGCTTGGACGCAGGGGCAAGTAATTCACCCCTCCACTTT,CASSLDAGASNSPLHF
few,NA,TRBV11-2,TRBJ2-2,TGTGCCAGCAGCTTAGTCGGGGGCCCGAACACCGGGGAGCTGTTTTTT,CASSLVGGPNTGELFF
NA,NA,TRBV3-1/TRBV3-2,TRBJ1-2,TGTGCCAGCAGCCGAGGGTGGAGTAACTATGGCTACACCTTC,CASSRGWSNYGYTF
NA,TRBD2,TRBV5-6,TRBJ2-3,TGTGCCAGCAGCCGTAGGTCTAGCGGTCTAAGCACAGATACGCAGTATTTT,CASSRRSSGLSTDTQYF
NA,NA,TRBV5-6,TRBJ1-2,TGTGCCAGCAGCTTTCAGGGGATTGGTGGCTACACCTTC,CASSFQGIGGYTF
NA,NA,TRBV19,TRBJ1-5,TGTGCCAGTAGTATAGATAGGGCCGGGAATCAGCCCCAGCATTTT,CASSIDRAGNQPQHF
NA,TRBD1,TRBV10-2,TRBJ1-1,TGCGCCAGCAGTGAGCTCTTCAGGGGGACCACTGAAGCTTTCTTT,CASSELFRGTTEAFF
NA,TRBD2,TRBV5-1,TRBJ2-5,TGCGCCAGCAGCAGTGCGGGAGGGCCGGCTGAGACCCAGTACTTC,CASSSAGGPAETQYF
NA,NA,TRBV5-1,TRBJ2-5,TGCGCCAGCAGCTTGAGGGGAGAGACCCAGTACTTC,CASSLRGETQYF
NA,NA,TRBV6-2/TRBV6-3,TRBJ1-3,TGTGCCAGCCGCCCCGGGGCCACCTCTGGAAACACCATATATTTT,CASRPGATSGNTIYF
NA,TRBD2,TRBV2,TRBJ2-4,TGTGCCAGCAGGGAAATAACTAGCGGACTAGCCAAAAACATTCAGTACTTC,CASREITSGLAKNIQYF
NA,NA,TRBV28,TRBJ1-2,TGTGCCAGCAGTTTAGAAGGGGACCAAATCTATGGCTACACCTTC,CASSLEGDQIYGYTF
NA,TRBD1,TRBV19,TRBJ2-7,TGTGCCAGTAGTACCGGGACAGGGGGTTACGAGCAGTACTTC,CASSTGTGGYEQYF
few,TRBD2,TRBV5-1,TRBJ2-3,TGCGCCAGCAGCGCGGGCGGACTAGCGGGAGTTGCAGATACGCAGTATTTT,CASSAGGLAGVADTQYF
NA,NA,TRBV7-9,TRBJ1-3,TGTGCCAGCAGCTCCCCCTCTGGAAACACCATATATTTT,CASSSPSGNTIYF
NA,NA,TRBV11-3,TRBJ2-5,TGTGCCAGCAGCCGACAGGGAGGGAGGCGGGAGACCCAGTACTTC,CASSRQGGRRETQYF
NA,NA,TRBV2,TRBJ2-5,TGTGCCAGCATATTAGTTGCGGCCCAGTACTTC,CASILVAAQYF
NA,NA,TRBV28,TRBJ2-2,TGTGCCAGCAGTTCGCCAGGCCTCGTCAACGGGGAGCTGTTTTTT,CASSSPGLVNGELFF
few,TRBD2,TRBV7-2,TRBJ2-7,TGTGCCAGCAGCTTTCAAGCGGGAGTAGGGTACGAGCAGTACTTC,CASSFQAGVGYEQYF
NA,NA,TRBV18,TRBJ1-2,TGTGCCAGCTCAGGGGGCGCGGGTGGCTACACCTTC,CASSGGAGGYTF
NA,NA,TRBV24-1,TRBJ1-2,TGTGCCACCAGTGAGGGGGGCACGGACCGGTATGGCTACACCTTC,CATSEGGTDRYGYTF